This T cell receptor (beta chain) was identified during a study of HIV-infected patients and healthy controls. This clonotype has a count of ten or more. The target antigen is unknown. General observations from the study: Healthy controls carried many MAIT alpha-chain CDR3s, while HIV+ repertoires had few. During therapy, HIV-associated CDR3s fell significantly in frequency, while CMV-associated CDR3s did not change significantly.

Whole blood was used without fractionation, so all unsorted peripheral T cells were included. Alpha and beta constant-region primers primed reverse transcription of around 540 ng RNA. Using multiplexing indices, alpha and beta chain libraries were generated apart by chain-specific third strand synthesis. The library got P5 and P7 elements plus a second index, then an approximately 23-cycle PCR. TCRdb re-called the 5' RACE reads with MiXCR, one entry per CDR3 protein. This sample has roughly 14,000 distinct CDR3 sequences; 5.5% to 8% occur once, and the top ten carry approximately 8%. This sequence was found in an adult in good health. The material sequenced was blood.

For the CDR3, the DNA is TGTGCCAGTAGACGACAGGGAGAAACCTCCGGGGAAAAACTGTTTTTT. Translating it yields CASRRQGETSGEKLFF. The V gene is TRBV19, the J gene TRBJ1-4; 7 nucleotides match TRBD1. The length of the CDR3 is 16 residues. J gave up 8 bases and V 6 bases, and 15 bases lay outside the gene matches. In germline, CDR1 is LNHDA, CDR2 SQIVND (reference sequence). Full variable domain (missing parts from reference TRBV19 and TRBJ1-4): DGGITQSPKYLFRKEGQNVTLSCEQNLNHDAMYWYRQDPGQGLRLIYYSQIVNDFQKGDIAEGYSVSREKKESFPLTVTSAQKNPTAFYLCASRRQGETSGEKLFFGSGTQLSVL.